A single sample is the source of the 11 T cell receptor beta chains below, sequenced in a study of shared clonotypes between healthy human individuals. CD45RO negativity and positive selection for CCR7 defined naive CD8 cells, a population that excluded terminally differentiated effector memory CD45RA+ cells. Generated by immunoSEQ multiplex PCR, the TCRdb table keeps only in-frame clones and is missing some. The data show 2 million to 2.5 million clones, with approximately 94% seen just once and 0.9% to 1.4% held by the top ten. The sequenced material came from naive CD8+ T cells sorted from blood. These TCRs come from a man aged 18 to 30 in good health.

The V gene is TRBV6-5, the J gene TRBJ1-2; a weak D match, TRBD1 (6 bases). Germline loops: CDR1 MNHEY, CDR2 SVGAGI. The CDR3 covers 13 residues. The ends were cut back, 7 bases at V and 8 bases at J, with 17 bases in the middle. Here the CDR3 DNA reads TGTGCCAGCACCATCCGAGGGGGGCGCGGCTACACCTTC. This codes for CASTIRGGRGYTF.

CDR3 sequence (DNA): TGCGCCAGCAGCCAAACGAAGAGGGCAGGGGCCTATGGCTACACCTTC. The encoded protein is CASSQTKRAGAYGYTF. The chain is built from TRBV4-1 and TRBJ1-2; the D gene is possibly TRBD1 (6 bases). Germline V CDR1 and CDR2: MGHRA, YSYEKL. V was cut by 2 bases and J by 4 bases, with 17 bases left in between. The CDR3 runs 16 residues.

The chain uses TRBV2 and TRBJ2-1, with D hard to call. Trimming took off 8 bases at V and 3 bases at J, with 17 bases between the two ends. CDR3 size: 15 residues. In germline, CDR1 is SNHLY, CDR2 FYNNEI. CDR3 coding DNA: TGTGCCAGCGACTCTCCTGTAAGCCTCTACAATGAGCAGTTCTTC. It yields the protein CASDSPVSLYNEQFF.

The chain joins TRBV2 to TRBJ1-2, with D hard to call. V gave up 1 base and J gave up 1 base, with 7 bases separating them. Germline V CDR1 and CDR2: SNHLY, FYNNEI. There are 14 residues in the CDR3. CDR3 sequence reads: CASSEGLLNYGYTF. DNA of the CDR3: TGTGCCAGCAGTGAAGGACTGCTTAACTATGGCTACACCTTC.

CDR3 coding DNA: TGTGCCAGCAGTTTATCCGGGACTACCAACTACGAGCAGTACTTC. The encoded protein is CASSLSGTTNYEQYF. The V gene is TRBV27, the J gene TRBJ2-7; 7 bases map to TRBD2. Germline CDR1 MNHEY, CDR2 SMNVEV (reference sequence). The CDR3 is made up of 15 amino acids. V trimming: 0 bases; J trimming: 3 bases; junction bases outside the gene matches: 5.

Turning to this clone: One end of the junction varies from germline; a read error may be responsible. The J gene is TRBJ2-7, the V gene TRBV6-1, with 8 bases matching TRBD2. Per the germline V gene, CDR1 is MNHNS and CDR2 is SASEGT. This CDR3 spans 14 amino acids. The CDR3 DNA follows: TGTGTCAGCTCATTACTAGCGGAGTCCTACGAGCAGTACTTC. This encodes CVSSLLAESYEQYF.

This chain joins TRBV7-9 and TRBJ2-3; D not resolved. Germline assignment: CDR1 SEHNR and CDR2 FQNEAQ (reference sequence). Deletions cut 3 bases from V and 6 bases from J, with 7 bases between. CDR3 length equals 12 residues. The CDR3 is CASSFVADTQYF. DNA of the CDR3: TGTGCCAGCAGCTTCGTGGCGGATACGCAGTATTTT. Combining the CDR3 with reference TRBV7-9 and TRBJ2-3 gives the whole variable domain DTGVSQNPRHKITKRGQNVTFRCDPISEHNRLYWYRQTLGQGPEFLTYFQNEAQLEKSRLLSDRFSAERPKGSFSTLEIQRTEQGDSAMYLCASSFVADTQYFGPGTRLTVL.

CDR3 DNA: TGTGCCAGCAGTGATAGCGGGTTCTCCTACGAGCAGTACTTC. It translates to CASSDSGFSYEQYF. The chain links TRBV6-1 to TRBJ2-7; 7 bases line up with TRBD2. After removal of 3 bases from V and 0 bases from J, the junction contained 2 bases not matched to a gene. CDR3 size: 14 residues. Germline CDR1 MNHNS, CDR2 SASEGT.

V usage is TRBV10-3 and J usage is TRBJ2-6, with D possibly TRBD1 on 6 matching bases. The CDR3 is 18 residues long. Trimming removed 0 bases at V and 0 bases at J, with 12 bases between. The germline gives CDR1 ENHRY, CDR2 SYGVKD. The CDR3 region is CAISESRTEASGANVLTF. In DNA, the CDR3 is TGTGCCATCAGTGAGTCGAGGACAGAAGCCTCTGGGGCCAACGTCCTGACTTTC.

J is TRBJ1-1 and V is TRBV4-3; D may be TRBD1 (5 bases). Trimming stripped 0 bases from V and 4 bases from J, with 18 bases between. Germline-derived CDR1 and CDR2 are LGHNA and YSLEER. The CDR3 has 17 amino acids. CDR3 DNA sequence: TGCGCCAGCAGCCAAGATTATCCAGTCGGGGGTGGCACTGAAGCTTTCTTT. It encodes CASSQDYPVGGGTEAFF.

The J gene is TRBJ2-5, the V gene TRBV6-1; TRBD2 matches at 9 bases. The CDR3 extends over 18 amino acids. J lost 0 bases, V lost 1 base, and 9 bases had no gene match. Germline V lookup: CDR1 MNHNS, CDR2 SASEGT. CDR3 nucleotides: TGTGCCAGCAGTGAAGTCTTTTGGGCTAGCGGGAACCAAGAGACCCAGTACTTC. It yields the protein CASSEVFWASGNQETQYF.